This T cell receptor beta chain was sequenced in a study of CDR3 diversity in severe acne. This clonotype occurred a few times. The CDR3 has 13 amino acids. CDR1 SQVTM and CDR2 ANQGSEA come from the germline V gene. V was pared by 3 bases and J by 0 bases, with 7 bases between. MiXCR was run by TCRdb on the PCR reads, yielding one entry per CDR3 protein. The data contain about 97,000 distinct CDR3 sequences, 45% to 60% of them seen just once; the ten biggest clones take up 9.5% to 15%. The origin of this receptor is a male donor with acne. The specimen sequenced was blood. This chain links TRBV29-1 with TRBJ2-3; D might be TRBD1 or TRBD2, each matching 5 bases. The CDR3 protein is CSVEGPSTDTQYF. In DNA form, the CDR3 reads TGCAGCGTTGAGGGACCCAGCACAGATACGCAGTATTTT.